This passage covers 8 T cell receptor beta chains from one sample sequenced in a study of blood T cell repertoires in COVID-19. Method: immunoSEQ multiplex PCR; TCRdb's copy keeps in-frame clones and lacks some. The table records 50,000 or so clones, around 90% of them present only once. The sequenced material came from peripheral blood. These receptors all come from a human donor with active COVID-19. The donor label of this sample is uncertain.

The chain uses TRBV6-5 and TRBJ1-1; D might be TRBD1 (6 bases). The CDR3 extends over 11 amino acids. Germline V lookup: CDR1 MNHEY, CDR2 SVGAGI. Deletions cut 6 bases from V and 7 bases from J, with 9 bases between. DNA of the CDR3: TGTGCCAGCAGACGACAGGATGAAGCTTTCTTT. Encoded protein: CASRRQDEAFF.

Details on this clone: The junction does not match germline at one end; this may be a read error. This chain links TRBV7-2 with TRBJ2-1; 8 bases match TRBD2. CDR1 and CDR2 (germline): SGHTA, FQGNSA. This CDR3 spans 13 amino acids. The CDR3 DNA reads as TGTGCCAGCAGCCCTAAAGGTCCGGGGGGGTGGATCTTC. This sequence encodes CASSPKGPGGWIF. Drawing the rest from reference TRBV7-2 and TRBJ2-1, the complete variable domain is GAGVSQSPSNKVTEKGKDVELRCDPISGHTALYWYRQSLGQGLEFLIYFQGNSAPDKSGLPSDRFSAERTGGSVSTLTIQRTQQEDSAVYLCASSPKGPGGWIFGPGTRLTVL.

The CDR3 DNA sequence: TGCGCCAGCAGCCTACTGACTGTTAATTCACCCCTCCACTTT. This sequence encodes CASSLLTVNSPLHF. The V and J genes are TRBV5-1 and TRBJ1-6; no definite D call. This CDR3 has 14 amino acids. Germline CDR1 reads SGHRS; CDR2 reads YFSETQ. V shed 4 bases and J shed 6 bases, with 11 bases lying between them.

The chain uses TRBV18 and TRBJ1-4; D gene unclear. V dropped 6 bases and J dropped 5 bases, with 10 bases sitting between them. The CDR3 totals 13 residues. Germline V CDR1 and CDR2: KGHSH, LQKENI. Here the CDR3 reads CASSTKLNEKLFF. CDR3 nucleotide sequence: TGTGCCAGCTCTACCAAGCTAAATGAAAAACTGTTTTTT.

The genes are TRBV5-1 and TRBJ1-4, with 7 bases that match TRBD1. J lost 3 bases, V lost 6 bases, and 8 bases had no gene match. CDR3 length equals 15 residues. The germline gives CDR1 SGHRS, CDR2 YFSETQ. This CDR3 reads CASNYRGDPNEKLFF. The CDR3 bases are TGCGCCAGCAATTACAGGGGCGACCCTAATGAAAAACTGTTTTTT.

The chain links TRBV21-1 to TRBJ1-4. TRBV21-1 is an annotated pseudogene. The CDR3 extends over 17 amino acids. This CDR3 reads CASSTQEEAATNEKLFF. CDR3 coding DNA: TGTGCCAGCAGCACCCAAGAGGAGGCGGCAACTAATGAAAAACTGTTTTTT.

This CDR3 is CASRRLAGGRNTGELFF. The CDR3 nucleotides are TGTGCCAGCAGGCGACTAGCGGGGGGCCGGAACACCGGGGAGCTGTTTTTT. The chain has TRBV2 and TRBJ2-2, with 13 positions matching TRBD2. CDR1 SNHLY and CDR2 FYNNEI come from the germline V gene. V lost 6 bases to trimming and J lost 1 base; unmatched junction nucleotides: 5. The CDR3 consists of 17 residues.

The chain uses TRBV5-1 and TRBJ2-7; D remains unclear. The V end lost 0 bases, the J end lost 0 bases, and 4 bases lay between the germline ends. The CDR3 has 13 amino acids. The V gene's germline CDR1 is SGHRS and CDR2 YFSETQ. CDR3 bases: TGCGCCAGCAGCTTGGGCTACTCCTACGAGCAGTACTTC. This sequence encodes CASSLGYSYEQYF.